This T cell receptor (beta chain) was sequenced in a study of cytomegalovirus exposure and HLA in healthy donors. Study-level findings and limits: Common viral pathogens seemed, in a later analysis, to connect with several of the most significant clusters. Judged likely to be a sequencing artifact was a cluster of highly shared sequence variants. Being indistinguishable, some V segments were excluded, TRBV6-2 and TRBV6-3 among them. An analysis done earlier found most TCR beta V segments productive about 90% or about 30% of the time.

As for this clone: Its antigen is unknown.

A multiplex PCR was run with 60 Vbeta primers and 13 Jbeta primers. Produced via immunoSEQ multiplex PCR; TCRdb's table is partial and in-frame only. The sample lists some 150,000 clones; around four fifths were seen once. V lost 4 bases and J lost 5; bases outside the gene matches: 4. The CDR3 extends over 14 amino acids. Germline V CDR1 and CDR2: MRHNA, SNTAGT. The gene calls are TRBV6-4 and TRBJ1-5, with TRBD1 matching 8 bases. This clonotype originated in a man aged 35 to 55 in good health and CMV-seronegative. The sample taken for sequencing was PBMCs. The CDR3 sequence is CASSATGVDQPQHF. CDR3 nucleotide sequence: TGTGCCAGCAGTGCGACAGGGGTGGATCAGCCCCAGCATTTT.